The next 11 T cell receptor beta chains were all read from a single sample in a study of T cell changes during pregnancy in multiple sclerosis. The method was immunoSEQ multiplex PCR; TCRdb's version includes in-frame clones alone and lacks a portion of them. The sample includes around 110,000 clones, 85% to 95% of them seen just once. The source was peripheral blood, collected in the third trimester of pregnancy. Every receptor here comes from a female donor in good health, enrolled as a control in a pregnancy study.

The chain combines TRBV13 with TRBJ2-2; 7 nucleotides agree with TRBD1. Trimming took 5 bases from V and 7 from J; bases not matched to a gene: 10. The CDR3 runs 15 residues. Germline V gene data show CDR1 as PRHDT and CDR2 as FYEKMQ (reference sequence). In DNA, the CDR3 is TGTGCCAGCAGCCGGTACACAGGGGACAGCGGGGAGCTGTTTTTT. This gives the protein CASSRYTGDSGELFF.

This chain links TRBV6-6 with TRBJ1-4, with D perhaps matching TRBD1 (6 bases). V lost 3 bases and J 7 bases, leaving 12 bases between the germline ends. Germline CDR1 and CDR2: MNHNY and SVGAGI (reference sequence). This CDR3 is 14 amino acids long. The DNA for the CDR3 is TGTGCCAGCAGTTATCGTCAGGGGCGTGAAAAACTGTTTTTT. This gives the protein CASSYRQGREKLFF.

CDR3 loop: CASRPTVYNEQFF. Here the CDR3 DNA reads TGTGCCAGCAGGCCGACAGTGTACAATGAGCAGTTCTTC. This chain uses TRBV27 with TRBJ2-1; weak D call: TRBD1 (5 bases). Per the germline V gene, CDR1 is MNHEY and CDR2 is SMNVEV (reference sequence). V lost 6 bases, J lost 4 bases, and 10 bases lay in between. The CDR3 consists of 13 residues.

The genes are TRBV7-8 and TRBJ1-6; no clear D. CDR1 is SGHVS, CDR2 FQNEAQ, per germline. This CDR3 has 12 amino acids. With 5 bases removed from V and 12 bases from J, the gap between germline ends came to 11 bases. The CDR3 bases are TGTGCCAGCAGCCTGCCCCACTTACCCCTCCACTTT. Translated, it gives CASSLPHLPLHF.

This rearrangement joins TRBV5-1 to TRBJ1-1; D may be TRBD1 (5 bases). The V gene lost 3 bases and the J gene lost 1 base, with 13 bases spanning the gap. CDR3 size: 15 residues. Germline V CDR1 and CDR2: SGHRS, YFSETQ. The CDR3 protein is CASSSSTQGNTEAFF. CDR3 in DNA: TGCGCCAGCAGCTCTTCAACTCAGGGGAACACTGAAGCTTTCTTT.

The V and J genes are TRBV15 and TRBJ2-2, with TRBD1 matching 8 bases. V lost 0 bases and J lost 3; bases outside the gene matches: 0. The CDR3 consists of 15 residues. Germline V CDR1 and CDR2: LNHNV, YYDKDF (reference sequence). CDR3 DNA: TGTGCCACCAGCAGAGACAGGGGGCACACCGGGGAGCTGTTTTTT. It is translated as CATSRDRGHTGELFF.

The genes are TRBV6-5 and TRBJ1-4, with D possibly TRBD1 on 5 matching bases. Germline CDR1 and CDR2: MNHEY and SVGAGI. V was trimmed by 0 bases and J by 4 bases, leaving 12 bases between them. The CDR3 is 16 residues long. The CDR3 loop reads CASSYSKDILNEKLFF. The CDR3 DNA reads TGTGCCAGCAGTTACTCGAAGGACATACTTAATGAAAAACTGTTTTTT.

CDR3 sequence reads: CASSTGGPTYEQYF. CDR3 in DNA: TGTGCCAGTAGTACGGGGGGCCCTACCTACGAGCAGTACTTC. The chain uses TRBV19 and TRBJ2-7; maybe TRBD2 (7 bases). Trimming removed 4 bases from V and 2 bases from J, with 12 bases in between. This CDR3 is built from 14 residues. The germline gives CDR1 LNHDA, CDR2 SQIVND (reference sequence).

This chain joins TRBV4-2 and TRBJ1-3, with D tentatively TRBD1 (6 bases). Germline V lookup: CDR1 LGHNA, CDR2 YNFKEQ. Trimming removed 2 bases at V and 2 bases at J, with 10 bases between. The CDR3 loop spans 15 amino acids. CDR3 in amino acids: CASSQIQGAGNTIYF. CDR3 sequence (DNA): TGTGCCAGCAGCCAAATACAGGGTGCTGGAAACACCATATATTTT.

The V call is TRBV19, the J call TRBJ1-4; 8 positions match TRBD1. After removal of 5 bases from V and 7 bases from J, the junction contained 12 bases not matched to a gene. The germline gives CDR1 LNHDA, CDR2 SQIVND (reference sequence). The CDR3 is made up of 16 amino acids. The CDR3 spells CASSPGAGTGFEKLFF. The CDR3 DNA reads TGTGCCAGTAGTCCCGGGGCCGGGACAGGCTTTGAAAAACTGTTTTTT.

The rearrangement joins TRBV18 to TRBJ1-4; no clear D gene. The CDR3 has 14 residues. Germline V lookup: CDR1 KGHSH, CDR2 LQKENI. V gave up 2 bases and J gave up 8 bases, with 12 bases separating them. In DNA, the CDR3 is TGTGCCAGCTCACCAACCGGACGGGGAGAAAAACTGTTTTTT. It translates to CASSPTGRGEKLFF.